This TCR beta chain appears in the sequencing data of a study of CD8+CD57+ T cells in acquired aplastic anemia. Study-level information: Isolated CD4+ and CD8+ cells, once sorted, yielded DNA averaging roughly 3.2 ug.

The template used for profiling TCR beta VDJ and CDR3 was genomic DNA. From the reads, TCRdb called clonotypes with MiXCR, one entry per CDR3 protein. The sample yields roughly 250,000 distinct CDR3 sequences, around half seen once. The CDR3 sequence is 14 residues long. J gave up 9 bases and V 4 bases, and 10 bases lay outside the gene matches. CDR1 and CDR2 from the germline V gene are KGHDR and SFDVKD. It was patients with CD8+CD57+ cell expansion by flow cytometry who were chosen for sequencing. The chain employs TRBV24-1 and TRBJ2-5, with 7 bases fitting TRBD1. The sequenced material came from sorted CD4+, CD8+, or CD8+CD57+ T cells (not recorded which) from PBMCs. The clonotype originates from a human donor with aplastic anemia. CDR3 DNA sequence: TGTGCCACCAGTGAGGAAGACAGGGAGAAGGCCCAGTACTTC. Translated: CATSEEDREKAQYF.